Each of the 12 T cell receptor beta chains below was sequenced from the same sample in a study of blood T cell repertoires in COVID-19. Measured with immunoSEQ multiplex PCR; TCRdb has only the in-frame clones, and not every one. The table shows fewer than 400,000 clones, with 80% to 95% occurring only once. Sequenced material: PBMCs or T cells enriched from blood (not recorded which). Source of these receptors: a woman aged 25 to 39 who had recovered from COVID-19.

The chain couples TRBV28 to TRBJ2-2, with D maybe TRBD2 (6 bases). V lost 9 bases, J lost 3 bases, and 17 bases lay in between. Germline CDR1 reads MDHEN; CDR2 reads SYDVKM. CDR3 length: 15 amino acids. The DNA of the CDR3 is TGTGCCAGTAGGACGGGGGTACTGTACACCGGGGAGCTGTTTTTT. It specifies CASRTGVLYTGELFF.

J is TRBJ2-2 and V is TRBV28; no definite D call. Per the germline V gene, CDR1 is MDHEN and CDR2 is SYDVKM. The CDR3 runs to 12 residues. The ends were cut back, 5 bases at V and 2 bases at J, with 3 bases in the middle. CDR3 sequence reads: CASSSNTGELFF. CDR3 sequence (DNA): TGTGCCAGCAGTAGCAACACCGGGGAGCTGTTTTTT.

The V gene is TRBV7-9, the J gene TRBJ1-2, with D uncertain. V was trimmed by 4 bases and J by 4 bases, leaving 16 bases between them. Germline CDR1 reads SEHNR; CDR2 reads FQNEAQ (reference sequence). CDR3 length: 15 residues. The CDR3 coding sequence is TGTGCCAGCAGCTCTAATTTTGGGCTACTCTATGGCTACACCTTC. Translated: CASSSNFGLLYGYTF.

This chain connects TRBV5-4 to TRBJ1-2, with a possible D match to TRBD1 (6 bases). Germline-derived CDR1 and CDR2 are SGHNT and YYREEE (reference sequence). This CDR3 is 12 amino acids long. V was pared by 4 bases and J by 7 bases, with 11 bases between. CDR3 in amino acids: CASSVDRFGYTF. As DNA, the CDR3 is TGTGCCAGCAGCGTCGACAGGTTTGGCTACACCTTC.

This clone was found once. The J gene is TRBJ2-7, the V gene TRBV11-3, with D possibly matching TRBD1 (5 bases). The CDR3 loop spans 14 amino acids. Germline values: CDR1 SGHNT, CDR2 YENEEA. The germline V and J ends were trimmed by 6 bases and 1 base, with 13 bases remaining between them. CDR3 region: CASSSLTASYEQYF. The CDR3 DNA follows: TGTGCCAGCAGTTCTCTGACAGCTTCCTACGAGCAGTACTTC.

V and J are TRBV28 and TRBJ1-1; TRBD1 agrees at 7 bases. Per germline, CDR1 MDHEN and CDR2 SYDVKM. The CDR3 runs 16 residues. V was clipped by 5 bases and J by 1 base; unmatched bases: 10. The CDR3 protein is CASSPDSTGWNTEAFF. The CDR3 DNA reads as TGTGCCAGCAGTCCAGACTCGACAGGGTGGAACACTGAAGCTTTCTTT.

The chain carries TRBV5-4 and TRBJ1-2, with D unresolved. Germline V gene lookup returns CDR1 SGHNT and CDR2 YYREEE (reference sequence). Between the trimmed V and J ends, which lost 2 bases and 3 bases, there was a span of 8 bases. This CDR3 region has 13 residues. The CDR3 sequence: CASSFGGDYGYTF. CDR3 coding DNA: TGTGCCAGCAGCTTCGGCGGGGACTATGGCTACACCTTC. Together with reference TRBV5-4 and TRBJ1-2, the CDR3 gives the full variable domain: ETGVTQSPTHLIKTRGQQVTLRCSSQSGHNTVSWYQQALGQGPQFIFQYYREEENGRGNFPPRFSGLQFPNYSSELNVNALELDDSALYLCASSFGGDYGYTFGSGTRLTVV.

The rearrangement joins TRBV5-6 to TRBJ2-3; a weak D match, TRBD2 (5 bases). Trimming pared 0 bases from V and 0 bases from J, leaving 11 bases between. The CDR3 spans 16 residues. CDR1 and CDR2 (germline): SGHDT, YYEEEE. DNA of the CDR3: TGTGCCAGCAGCTTGGTACGTAGCGCTAGCACAGATACGCAGTATTTT. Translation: CASSLVRSASTDTQYF. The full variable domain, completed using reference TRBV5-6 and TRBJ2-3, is DAGVTQSPTHLIKTRGQQVTLRCSPKSGHDTVSWYQQALGQGPQFIFQYYEEEERQRGNFPDRFSGHQFPNYSSELNVNALLLGDSALYLCASSLVRSASTDTQYFGPGTRLTVL.

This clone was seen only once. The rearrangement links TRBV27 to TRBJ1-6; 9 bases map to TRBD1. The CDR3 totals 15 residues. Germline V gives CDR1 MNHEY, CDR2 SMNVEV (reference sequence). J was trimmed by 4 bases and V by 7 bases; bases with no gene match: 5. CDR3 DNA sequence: TGTGCCAGCACGGTGACAGGGGGATATAATTCACCCCTCCACTTT. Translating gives CASTVTGGYNSPLHF.

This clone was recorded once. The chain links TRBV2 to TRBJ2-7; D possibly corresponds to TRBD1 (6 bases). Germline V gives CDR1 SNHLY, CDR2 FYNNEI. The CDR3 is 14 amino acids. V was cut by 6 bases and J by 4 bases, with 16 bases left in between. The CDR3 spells CASRTTVGAYEQYF. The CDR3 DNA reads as TGTGCCAGCAGGACCACGGTGGGGGCTTACGAGCAGTACTTC.

CDR3 in amino acids: CASSQSPRGGTGELFF. CDR3 nucleotide sequence: TGCGCCAGCAGTCAATCACCGCGGGGGGGGACCGGGGAGCTGTTTTTT. The rearrangement uses TRBV23-1 and TRBJ2-2, with TRBD2 matching over 9 bases. TRBV23-1 is an ORF; its function is uncertain. This CDR3 is 16 amino acids long. V was clipped by 0 bases and J by 5 bases; unmatched bases: 4.

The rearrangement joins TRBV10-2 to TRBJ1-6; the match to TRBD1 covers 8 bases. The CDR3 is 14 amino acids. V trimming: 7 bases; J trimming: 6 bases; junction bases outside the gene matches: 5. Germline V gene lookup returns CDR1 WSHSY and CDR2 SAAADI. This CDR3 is CASTPGGVNSPLHF. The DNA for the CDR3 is TGCGCCAGCACTCCAGGGGGCGTTAATTCACCCCTCCACTTT.